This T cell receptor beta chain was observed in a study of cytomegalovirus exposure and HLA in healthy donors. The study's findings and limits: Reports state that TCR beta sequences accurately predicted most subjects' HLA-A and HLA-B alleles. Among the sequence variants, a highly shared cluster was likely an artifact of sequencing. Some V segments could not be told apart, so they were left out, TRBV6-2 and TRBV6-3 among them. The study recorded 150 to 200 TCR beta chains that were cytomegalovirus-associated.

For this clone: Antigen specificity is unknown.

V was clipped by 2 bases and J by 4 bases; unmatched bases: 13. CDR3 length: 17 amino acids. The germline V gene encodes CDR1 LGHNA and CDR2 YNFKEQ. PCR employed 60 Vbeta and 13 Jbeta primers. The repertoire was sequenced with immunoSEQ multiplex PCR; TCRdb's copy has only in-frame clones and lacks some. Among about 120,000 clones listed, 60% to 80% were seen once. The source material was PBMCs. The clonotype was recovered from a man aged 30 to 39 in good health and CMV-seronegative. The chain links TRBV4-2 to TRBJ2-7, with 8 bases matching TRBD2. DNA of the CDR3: TGTGCCAGCAGCCAACACAACAGCGGGGGCAACTCATACGAGCAGTACTTC. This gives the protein CASSQHNSGGNSYEQYF.